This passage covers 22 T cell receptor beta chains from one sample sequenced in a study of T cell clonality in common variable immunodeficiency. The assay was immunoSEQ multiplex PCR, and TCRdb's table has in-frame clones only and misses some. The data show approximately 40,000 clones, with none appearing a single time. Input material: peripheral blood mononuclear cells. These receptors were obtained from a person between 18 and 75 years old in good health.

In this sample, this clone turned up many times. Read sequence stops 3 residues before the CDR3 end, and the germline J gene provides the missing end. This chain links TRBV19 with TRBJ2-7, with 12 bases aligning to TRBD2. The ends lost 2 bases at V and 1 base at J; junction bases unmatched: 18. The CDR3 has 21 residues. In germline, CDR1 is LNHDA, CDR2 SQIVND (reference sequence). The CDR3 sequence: CASSIRMTSGSSYFRSYEQYF. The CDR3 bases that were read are TGTGCCAGTAGTATAAGAATGACTAGCGGGAGTAGTTACTTTCGGTCCTACGAG.

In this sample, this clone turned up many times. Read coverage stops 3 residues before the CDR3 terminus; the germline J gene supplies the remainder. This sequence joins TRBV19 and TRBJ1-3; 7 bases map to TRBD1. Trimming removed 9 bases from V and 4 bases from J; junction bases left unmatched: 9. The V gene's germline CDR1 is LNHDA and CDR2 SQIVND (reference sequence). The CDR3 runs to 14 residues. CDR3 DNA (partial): TGTGCCAGCGAAAACAGGGGACGAGGAAACACC. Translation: CASENRGRGNT. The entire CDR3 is CASENRGRGNTIYF.

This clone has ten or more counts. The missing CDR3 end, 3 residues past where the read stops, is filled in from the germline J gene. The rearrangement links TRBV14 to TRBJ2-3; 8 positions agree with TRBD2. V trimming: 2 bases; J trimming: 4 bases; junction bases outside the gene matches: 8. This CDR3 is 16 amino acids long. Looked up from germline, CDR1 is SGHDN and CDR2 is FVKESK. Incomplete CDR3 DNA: TGTGCCAGCAGCCAACAAGGACTAGCAGGCCCAGATACG. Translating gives CASSQQGLAGPDT. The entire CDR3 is CASSQQGLAGPDTQYF.

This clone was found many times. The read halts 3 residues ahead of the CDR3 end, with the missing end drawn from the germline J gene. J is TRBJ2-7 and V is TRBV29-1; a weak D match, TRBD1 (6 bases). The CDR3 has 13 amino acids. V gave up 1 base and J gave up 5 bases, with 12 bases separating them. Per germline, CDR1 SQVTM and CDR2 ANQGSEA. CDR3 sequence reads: CSVEGQAPNEQYF. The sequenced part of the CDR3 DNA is TGCAGCGTTGAAGGACAGGCCCCCAACGAG.

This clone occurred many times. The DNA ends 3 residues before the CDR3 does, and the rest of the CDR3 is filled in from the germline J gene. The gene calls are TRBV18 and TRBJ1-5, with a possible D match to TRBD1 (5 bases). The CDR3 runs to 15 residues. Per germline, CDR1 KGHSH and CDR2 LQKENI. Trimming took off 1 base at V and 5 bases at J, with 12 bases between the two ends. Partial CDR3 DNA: TGTGCCAGCTCACCACGAGACAGAGACCATCAGCCC. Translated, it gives CASSPRDRDHQP. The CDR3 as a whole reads CASSPRDRDHQPQHF.

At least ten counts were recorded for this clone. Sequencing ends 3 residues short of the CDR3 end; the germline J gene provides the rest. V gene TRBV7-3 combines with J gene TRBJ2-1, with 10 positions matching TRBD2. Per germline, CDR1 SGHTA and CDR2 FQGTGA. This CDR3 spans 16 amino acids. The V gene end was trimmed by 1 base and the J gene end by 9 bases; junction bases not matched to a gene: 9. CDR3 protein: CASSLISSGSRGEQFF. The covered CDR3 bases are TGTGCCAGCAGCTTAATCTCTAGCGGGAGTAGGGGTGAG.

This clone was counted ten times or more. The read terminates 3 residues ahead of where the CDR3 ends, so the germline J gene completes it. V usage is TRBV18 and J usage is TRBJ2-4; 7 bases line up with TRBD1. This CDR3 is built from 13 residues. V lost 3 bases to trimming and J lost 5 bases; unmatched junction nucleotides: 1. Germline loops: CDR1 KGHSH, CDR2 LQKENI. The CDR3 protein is CASSPTGENIQYF. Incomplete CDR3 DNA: TGTGCCAGCTCACCCACAGGGGAAAACATT.

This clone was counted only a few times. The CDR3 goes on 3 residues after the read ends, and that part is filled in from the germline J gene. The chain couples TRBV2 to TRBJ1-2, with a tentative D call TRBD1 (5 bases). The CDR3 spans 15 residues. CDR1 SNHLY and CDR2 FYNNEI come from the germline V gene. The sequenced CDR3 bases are TGTGCCAGCAGTGCTAGCGGGAGGGACTACAATGAC. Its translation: CASSASGRDYND. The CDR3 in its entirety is CASSASGRDYNDYTF.

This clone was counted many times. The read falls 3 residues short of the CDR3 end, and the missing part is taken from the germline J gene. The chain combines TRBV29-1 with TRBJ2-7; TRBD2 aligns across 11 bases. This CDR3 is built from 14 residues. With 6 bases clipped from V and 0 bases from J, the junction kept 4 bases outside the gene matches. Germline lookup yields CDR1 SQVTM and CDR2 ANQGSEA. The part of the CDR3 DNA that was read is TGCAGCGTCGGACTAGCGGGTAACTCCTACGAG. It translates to CSVGLAGNSYE. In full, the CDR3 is CSVGLAGNSYEQYF.

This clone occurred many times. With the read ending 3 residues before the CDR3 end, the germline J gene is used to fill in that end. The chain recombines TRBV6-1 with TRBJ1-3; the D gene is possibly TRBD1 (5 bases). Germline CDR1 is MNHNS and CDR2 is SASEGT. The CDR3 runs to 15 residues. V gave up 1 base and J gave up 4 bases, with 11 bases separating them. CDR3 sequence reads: CASSEVWGVGNTIYF. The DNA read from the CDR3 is TGTGCCAGCAGTGAAGTTTGGGGGGTCGGAAACACC.

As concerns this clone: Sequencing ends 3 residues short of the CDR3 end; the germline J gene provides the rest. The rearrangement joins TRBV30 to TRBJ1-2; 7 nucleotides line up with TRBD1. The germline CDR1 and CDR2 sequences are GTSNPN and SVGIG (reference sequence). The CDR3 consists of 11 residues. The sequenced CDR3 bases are TGTGCCTGGAGTGTAGGGGGCGAC. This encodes CAWSVGGD. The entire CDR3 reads CAWSVGGDYTF.

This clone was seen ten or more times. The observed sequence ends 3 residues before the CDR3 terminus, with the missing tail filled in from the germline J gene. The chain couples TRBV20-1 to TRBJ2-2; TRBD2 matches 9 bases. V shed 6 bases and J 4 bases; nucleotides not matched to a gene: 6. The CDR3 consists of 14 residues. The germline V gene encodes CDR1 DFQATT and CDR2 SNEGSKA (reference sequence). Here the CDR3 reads CSAIAGVGTGELFF. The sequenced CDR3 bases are TGCAGTGCCATAGCGGGAGTGGGCACCGGGGAG.

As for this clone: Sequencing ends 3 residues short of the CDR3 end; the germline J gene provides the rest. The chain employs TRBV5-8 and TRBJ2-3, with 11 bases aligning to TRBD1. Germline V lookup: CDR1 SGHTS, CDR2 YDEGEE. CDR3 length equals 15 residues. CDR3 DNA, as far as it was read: TGTGCCAGCAGCGTACCGGGACAGGGGGATCAGCCG. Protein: CASSVPGQGDQP. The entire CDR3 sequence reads CASSVPGQGDQPQYF.

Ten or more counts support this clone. CDR3 region: CASGYSYGQGSGNQPQHF. Partial CDR3 DNA: TGTGCCAGCGGATACAGCTACGGACAGGGGTCTGGCAATCAGCCC. The rearrangement joins TRBV2 to TRBJ1-5; TRBD1 matches at 9 bases. Read sequence stops 3 residues before the CDR3 end, and the germline J gene provides the missing end. The germline gives CDR1 SNHLY, CDR2 FYNNEI. V gave up 8 bases and J gave up 2 bases; unmatched junction bases: 16. CDR3 length equals 18 residues.

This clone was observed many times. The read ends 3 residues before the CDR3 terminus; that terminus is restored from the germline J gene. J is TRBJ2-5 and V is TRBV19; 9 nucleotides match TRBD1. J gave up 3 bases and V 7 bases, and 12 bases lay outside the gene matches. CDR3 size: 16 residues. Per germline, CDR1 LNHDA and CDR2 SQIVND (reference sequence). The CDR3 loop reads CASTLGVGQGKETQYF. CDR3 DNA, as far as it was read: TGTGCCAGTACCCTGGGAGTGGGACAGGGAAAAGAGACC.

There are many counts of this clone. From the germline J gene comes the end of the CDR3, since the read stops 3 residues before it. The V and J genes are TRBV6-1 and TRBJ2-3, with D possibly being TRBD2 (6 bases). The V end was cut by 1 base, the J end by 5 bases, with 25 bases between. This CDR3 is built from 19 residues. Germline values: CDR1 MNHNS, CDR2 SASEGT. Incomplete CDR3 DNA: TGTGCCAGCAGTGAAGGCAAGGGTACCGGGGTCGCGGGGAGAGATACG. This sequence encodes CASSEGKGTGVAGRDT. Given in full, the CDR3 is CASSEGKGTGVAGRDTQYF.

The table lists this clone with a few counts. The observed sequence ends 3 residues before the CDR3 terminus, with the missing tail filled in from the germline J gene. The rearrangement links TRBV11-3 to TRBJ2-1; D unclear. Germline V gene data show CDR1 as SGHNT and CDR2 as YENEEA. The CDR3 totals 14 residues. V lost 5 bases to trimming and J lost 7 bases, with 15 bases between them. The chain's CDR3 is CASSPFMGQNEQFF. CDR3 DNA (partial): TGTGCCAGCAGCCCATTCATGGGCCAGAATGAG.

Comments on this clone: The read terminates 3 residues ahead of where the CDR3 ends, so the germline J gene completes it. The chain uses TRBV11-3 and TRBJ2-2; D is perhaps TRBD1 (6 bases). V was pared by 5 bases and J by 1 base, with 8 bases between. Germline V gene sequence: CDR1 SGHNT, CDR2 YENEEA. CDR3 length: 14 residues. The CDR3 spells CASSTQGNTGELFF. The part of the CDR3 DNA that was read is TGTGCCAGCAGCACACAGGGGAACACCGGGGAG.

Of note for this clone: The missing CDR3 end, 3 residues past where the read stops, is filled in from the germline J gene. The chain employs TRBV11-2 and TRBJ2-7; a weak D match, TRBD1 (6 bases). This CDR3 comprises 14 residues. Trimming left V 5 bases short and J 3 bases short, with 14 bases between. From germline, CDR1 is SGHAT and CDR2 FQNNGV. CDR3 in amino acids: CASSPTLQGYEQYF. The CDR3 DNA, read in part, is TGTGCCAGCAGCCCGACACTACAGGGCTACGAG.

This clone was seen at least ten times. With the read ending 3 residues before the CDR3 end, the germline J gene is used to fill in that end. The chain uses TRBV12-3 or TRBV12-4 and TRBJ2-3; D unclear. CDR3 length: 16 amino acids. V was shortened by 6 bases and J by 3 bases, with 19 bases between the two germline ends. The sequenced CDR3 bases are TGTGCCAGCAGCCCCCCCGCGGTTCTAATTACAGATACG. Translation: CASSPPAVLITDT. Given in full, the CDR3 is CASSPPAVLITDTQYF.

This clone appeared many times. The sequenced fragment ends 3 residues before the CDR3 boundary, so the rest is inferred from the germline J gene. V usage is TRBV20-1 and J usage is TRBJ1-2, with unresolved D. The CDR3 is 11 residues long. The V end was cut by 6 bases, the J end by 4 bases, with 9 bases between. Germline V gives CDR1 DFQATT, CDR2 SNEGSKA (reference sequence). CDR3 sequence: CSAKPGYGYTF. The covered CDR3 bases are TGCAGTGCCAAGCCTGGCTATGGC.

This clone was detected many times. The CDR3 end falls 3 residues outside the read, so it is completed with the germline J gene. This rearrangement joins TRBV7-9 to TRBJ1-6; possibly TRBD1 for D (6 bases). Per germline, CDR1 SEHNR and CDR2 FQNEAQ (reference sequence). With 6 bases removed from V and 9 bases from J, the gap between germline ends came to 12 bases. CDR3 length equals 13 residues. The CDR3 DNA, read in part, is TGTGCCAGCAGTCCGGAGGGGGTTTCACCC. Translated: CASSPEGVSP. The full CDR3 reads CASSPEGVSPLHF.